The sequence of this T cell receptor (beta chain) was determined in a study of blood T cell repertoires in COVID-19. At the level of the study: The origin of the acute and convalescent COVID-19 samples was the United States, Italy and Spain. PBMCs, B-cell-depleted T cells, or T cells were the source of the cDNA or gDNA that made up the material.

As processed by the authors: How many nucleated cells were present was estimated from reference gene primer amplification. The table came from immunoSEQ multiplex PCR; TCRdb's copy has only in-frame clones and leaves some out. The DNA gave D and trimming, while V, J and clone size come from that table. The sample carries about 39,000 clones, 80% to 90% recorded once. CDR3 length equals 15 residues. Germline-derived CDR1 and CDR2 are SEHNR and FQNEAQ (reference sequence). Trimming took 5 bases from V and 5 from J; bases not matched to a gene: 8. This clonotype was obtained from a middle-aged man with active COVID-19. The source material was peripheral blood. The chain has TRBV7-9 and TRBJ1-5; TRBD1 matches at 8 bases. The CDR3 sequence: CASSAETGVDQPQHF. The CDR3 DNA reads as TGTGCCAGCAGCGCCGAGACAGGGGTGGATCAGCCCCAGCATTTT.